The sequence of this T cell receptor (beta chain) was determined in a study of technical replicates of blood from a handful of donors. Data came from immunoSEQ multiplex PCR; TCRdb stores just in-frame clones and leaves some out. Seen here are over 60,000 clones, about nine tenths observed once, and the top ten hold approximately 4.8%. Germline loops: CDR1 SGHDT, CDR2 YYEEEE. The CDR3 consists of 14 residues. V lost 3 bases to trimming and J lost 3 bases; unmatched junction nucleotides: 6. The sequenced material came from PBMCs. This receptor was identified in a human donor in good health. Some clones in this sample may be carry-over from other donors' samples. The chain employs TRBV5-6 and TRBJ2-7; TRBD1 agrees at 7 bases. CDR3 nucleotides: TGTGCCAGCAGCTCCTGGGACAGACACTACGAGCAGTACTTC. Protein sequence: CASSSWDRHYEQYF.